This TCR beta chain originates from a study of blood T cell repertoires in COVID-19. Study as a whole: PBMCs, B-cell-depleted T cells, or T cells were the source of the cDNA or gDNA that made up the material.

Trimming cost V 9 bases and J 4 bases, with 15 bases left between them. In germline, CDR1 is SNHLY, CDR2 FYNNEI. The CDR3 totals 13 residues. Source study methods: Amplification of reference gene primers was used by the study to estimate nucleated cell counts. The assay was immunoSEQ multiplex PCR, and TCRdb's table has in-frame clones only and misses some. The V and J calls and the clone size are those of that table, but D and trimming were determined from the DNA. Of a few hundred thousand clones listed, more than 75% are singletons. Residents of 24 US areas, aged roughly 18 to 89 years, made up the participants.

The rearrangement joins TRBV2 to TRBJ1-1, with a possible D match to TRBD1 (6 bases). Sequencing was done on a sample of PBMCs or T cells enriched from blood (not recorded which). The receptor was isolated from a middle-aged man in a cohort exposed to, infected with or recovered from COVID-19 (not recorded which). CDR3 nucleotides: TGTGCCAGTCATCTACAGGGTGGCACTGAAGCTTTCTTT. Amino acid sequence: CASHLQGGTEAFF.